The text below deals with one T cell receptor beta chain. The antigen is undetermined. It was unfractionated whole blood from which total RNA was extracted. During construction of the library, unique molecular identifiers were attached to individual cDNA molecules for quantitative, reproducible TCR counting. As originally analysed: The median was around 91,000 TCRs per sample, ranging 23,224 to 690,600. TCRdb re-derived calls from the 5' RACE reads in MiXCR, one entry per CDR3 protein. The V and J calls were determined by TCRdb, not by the authors. Among 75,000 or so distinct CDR3 sequences listed, 15% to 20% were seen once. The data were taken from a study of human T cells and chemical hapten exposure. Study-wide results and caveats: The study found that DPC sensitization did not change TCRs above 1 in 1000 frequency.

V was pared by 1 base and J by 4 bases, with 13 bases between. Per the germline V gene, CDR1 is MNHNS and CDR2 is SASEGT. The CDR3 consists of 16 residues. The receptor was derived from a female donor in good health. The chain carries TRBV6-1 and TRBJ1-4; D uncertain. The CDR3 sequence is CASSEERLPGNEKLFF. For the CDR3, the DNA is TGTGCCAGCAGTGAAGAACGGCTACCTGGTAATGAAAAACTGTTTTTT.